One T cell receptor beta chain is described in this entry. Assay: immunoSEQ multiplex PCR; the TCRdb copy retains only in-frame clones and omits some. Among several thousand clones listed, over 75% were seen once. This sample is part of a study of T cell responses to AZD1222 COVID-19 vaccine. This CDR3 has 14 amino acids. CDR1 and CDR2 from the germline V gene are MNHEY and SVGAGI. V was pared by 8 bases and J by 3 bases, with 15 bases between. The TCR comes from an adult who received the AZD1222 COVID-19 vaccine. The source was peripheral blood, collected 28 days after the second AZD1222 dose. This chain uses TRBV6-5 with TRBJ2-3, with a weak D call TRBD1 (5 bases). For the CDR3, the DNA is TGTGCCAGCCAGTCAGGGCAAAGGACAGATACGCAGTATTTT. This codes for CASQSGQRTDTQYF.